What follows describes a single T cell receptor (beta chain). Its antigen is not known. Sequencing was performed with immunoSEQ multiplex PCR; in TCRdb, only in-frame clones are kept and a portion is missing. In the table there are 20,000 to 25,000 clones, more than 75% of which are singletons. These data belong to a study of OX40 agonist ivuxolimab in advanced cancers. Study-level background: Participants averaged 60 years of age (range about 23 to 80) and were over 75% male.

Individuals having autoimmune disease history or systemic immunosuppression were not enrolled. Collection of blood occurred at baseline, at cycle 4 day 1, and at cycle 7 day 1. The CDR3 spans 13 residues. Germline V lookup: CDR1 WNHNN, CDR2 SYGVQD (reference sequence). The V gene end was trimmed by 6 bases and the J gene end by 9 bases; junction bases not matched to a gene: 7. General study points: Antigen specificity remained undetermined for the expanded peripheral T cells.

This sequence was found in an adult with an advanced solid tumor such as melanoma, head and neck, liver or kidney cancer. The specimen was CD4+ or CD8+ T cells sorted from blood, collected in a trial of the OX40 agonist ivuxolimab. The chain has TRBV10-1 and TRBJ2-1; 8 positions agree with TRBD1. The CDR3 coding sequence is TGCGCCAGCAGGAGGACAGGGTATACTGAGCAGTTCTTC. This gives the protein CASRRTGYTEQFF.